Below are 15 T cell receptor beta chains sequenced from a single sample in a study of shared clonotypes between healthy human individuals. Libraries were prepared by immunoSEQ multiplex PCR; TCRdb keeps only in-frame clonotypes and omits some of them. The sample contains over 950,000 clones, roughly 80% of which appear only once. Sample: memory CD4+ T cells from PBMCs. Sample subset: CD45RA-negative fraction. Receptors were obtained from a young man in good health. Some clones in this sample may be carry-over from other donors' samples.

DNA of the CDR3: TGTGCCAGCATTGGGCAGGGGAACGAGCAGTACTTC. It is translated as CASIGQGNEQYF. The genes are TRBV6-1 and TRBJ2-7; D perhaps matches TRBD1 (6 bases). CDR3 length: 12 residues. V shed 7 bases and J shed 5 bases, with 12 bases lying between them. The germline CDR1 and CDR2 sequences are MNHNS and SASEGT.

In nucleotides, the CDR3 is TGTGCCAGCAGCTTAGGTAATAGCTTCAATGAGCAGTTCTTC. Encoded protein: CASSLGNSFNEQFF. This chain joins TRBV7-6 and TRBJ2-1; D ambiguous. The CDR3 runs to 14 residues. Trimming left V 1 base short and J 6 bases short, with 10 bases between. Germline V gene sequence: CDR1 SGHVS, CDR2 FNYEAQ.

This clone was detected only once. V and J are TRBV7-9 and TRBJ1-2, with a tentative D call TRBD1 (5 bases). Germline CDR1 SEHNR, CDR2 FQNEAQ (reference sequence). The germline V and J ends were trimmed by 1 base and 8 bases, with 20 bases remaining between them. The CDR3 is 16 amino acids. As DNA, the CDR3 is TGTGCCAGCAGCTTAGAACCCCCAGCAGGTGGGGACGGCTACACCTTC. It codes for CASSLEPPAGGDGYTF.

This rearrangement joins TRBV19 to TRBJ1-5; 7 bases align to TRBD1. Trimming took 8 bases from V and 2 from J; bases not matched to a gene: 6. Germline CDR1 LNHDA, CDR2 SQIVND (reference sequence). The CDR3 consists of 14 residues. CDR3 nucleotides: TGTGCCAGTTACCTTACAGGGGGCAATCAGCCCCAGCATTTT. Residues: CASYLTGGNQPQHF.

The chain carries TRBV7-9 and TRBJ2-3, with D maybe TRBD1 (6 bases). V lost 3 bases and J 7 bases, leaving 8 bases between the germline ends. From germline, CDR1 is SEHNR and CDR2 FQNEAQ (reference sequence). CDR3 length: 12 residues. The CDR3 DNA follows: TGTGCCAGCAGCTTGCAGGGGAATACGCAGTATTTT. It is translated as CASSLQGNTQYF.

The chain combines TRBV30 with TRBJ1-1; no clear D. The CDR3 runs 10 residues. Trimming stripped 1 base from V and 8 bases from J, with 5 bases between. Germline V gives CDR1 GTSNPN, CDR2 SVGIG (reference sequence). CDR3 DNA: TGTGCCTGGAGTGGAGGGGAAGCTTTCTTT. This encodes CAWSGGEAFF.

The chain is built from TRBV6-6 and TRBJ2-1, with D unresolved. Germline CDR1 MNHNY, CDR2 SVGAGI (reference sequence). The CDR3 runs 12 residues. V lost 6 bases and J lost 9, with 12 bases in between. DNA for the CDR3: TGTGCCAGCAGCAATCAAGGGTTTGAGCAGTTCTTC. Its protein is CASSNQGFEQFF.

The chain uses TRBV28 and TRBJ2-1, with D unresolved. This CDR3 comprises 15 residues. Trimming stripped 7 bases from V and 4 bases from J, with 17 bases between. The germline gives CDR1 MDHEN, CDR2 SYDVKM. This CDR3 reads CASTLGSTSYNEQFF. CDR3 bases: TGTGCCAGCACGTTGGGGTCGACCTCTTACAATGAGCAGTTCTTC.

As for this clone: With a much larger clone just one base away, this may be a read error. This CDR3 is also generated by other DNA sequences in the sample. V usage is TRBV7-9 and J usage is TRBJ2-7; maybe TRBD2 (6 bases). Between the trimmed V and J ends, which lost 1 base and 0 bases, there was a span of 7 bases. Germline V gene data show CDR1 as SEHNR and CDR2 as FQNEAQ (reference sequence). The CDR3 has 14 residues. The chain's CDR3 is CASSLGGVSYEQYF. CDR3 nucleotides: TGTGCCAGCAGCTTAGGGGGGGTCTCCTACGAGCAGTACTTC.

The CDR3 protein is CASRRGASTDTQYF. DNA for the CDR3: TGTGCCTCCAGGCGGGGGGCAAGCACAGATACGCAGTATTTT. The chain links TRBV30 to TRBJ2-3; TRBD2 agrees at 8 bases. The CDR3 loop spans 14 amino acids. Germline values: CDR1 GTSNPN, CDR2 SVGIG (reference sequence). The trim removed 7 bases at V and 0 bases at J, leaving 6 bases unmatched.

The table lists this clone with a count of one. The rearrangement uses TRBV5-1 and TRBJ1-3, with 9 bases matching TRBD1. Germline V lookup: CDR1 SGHRS, CDR2 YFSETQ. V lost 0 bases to trimming and J lost 0 bases; unmatched junction nucleotides: 7. This CDR3 region has 18 residues. The CDR3 region is CASSLETGGRLSGNTIYF. Written as DNA, the CDR3 is TGCGCCAGCAGCTTGGAGACAGGGGGTCGTCTCTCTGGAAACACCATATATTTT.

The V call is TRBV7-9, the J call TRBJ2-1, with D unresolved. The ends were cut back, 5 bases at V and 5 bases at J, with 7 bases in the middle. CDR1 is SEHNR and CDR2 is FQNEAQ in the germline V gene (reference sequence). This CDR3 comprises 12 residues. In DNA, the CDR3 is TGTGCCAGCAGCCCCCGGGACAATGAGCAGTTCTTC. It codes for CASSPRDNEQFF.

With respect to this clone: Additional DNA sequences in this sample encode the identical CDR3. The chain has TRBV5-1 and TRBJ2-5, with D unclear. The CDR3 is made up of 13 amino acids. CDR1 SGHRS and CDR2 YFSETQ come from the germline V gene. Trimming pared 0 bases from V and 3 bases from J, leaving 6 bases between. CDR3 DNA sequence: TGCGCCAGCAGCTTGGGCCCAGAAGAGACCCAGTACTTC. This translates into CASSLGPEETQYF.

This chain joins TRBV15 and TRBJ1-5; unclear D gene. CDR1 and CDR2 (germline): LNHNV, YYDKDF (reference sequence). The CDR3 extends over 15 amino acids. V lost 5 bases to trimming and J lost 11 bases, with 22 bases between them. This chain's CDR3 is CATSGPPLNMRAQHF. The CDR3 region has the DNA TGTGCCACCAGCGGACCACCCCTCAATATGCGGGCCCAGCATTTT.

The chain couples TRBV4-1 to TRBJ2-7; D possibly uses TRBD1 or TRBD2 (9 bases each). Germline CDR1 and CDR2: MGHRA and YSYEKL. Trimming shortened V by 4 bases and J by 1 base, and 26 bases separated the two germline ends. The CDR3 runs to 19 residues. The CDR3 spells CASSRQTGGGGRESYEQYF. In DNA, the CDR3 is TGCGCCAGCAGCCGCCAGACAGGGGGTGGCGGGAGGGAGTCCTACGAGCAGTACTTC.